One and the same sample provided the 2 T cell receptor beta chains below, sequenced in a study of blood T cell repertoires in COVID-19. Some clones are missing from TCRdb's copy, which holds only in-frame ones; the method was immunoSEQ multiplex PCR. Of some 120,000 clones in the sample, 90% are singletons; the top ten hold under 4.5%. Sequencing was done on a sample of peripheral blood. These receptors were obtained from a man aged 50-59 years with active COVID-19.

This chain joins TRBV14 and TRBJ2-3, with TRBD2 matching over 11 bases. CDR3 length: 18 amino acids. Germline V gene data show CDR1 as SGHDN and CDR2 as FVKESK. V lost 1 base to trimming and J lost 4 bases; unmatched junction nucleotides: 10. The CDR3 here is CASSQAGSGRAGADTQYF. The CDR3 DNA follows: TGTGCCAGCAGCCAAGCTGGTAGCGGGAGGGCCGGGGCAGATACGCAGTATTTT.

The V and J genes are TRBV11-3 and TRBJ2-3; 9 bases fit TRBD2. Per the germline V gene, CDR1 is SGHNT and CDR2 is YENEEA. This CDR3 comprises 19 residues. V lost 5 bases, J lost 1 base, and 16 bases stayed unmatched. CDR3 in amino acids: CASSARYSGGLLGTDTQYF. CDR3 nucleotide sequence: TGTGCCAGCAGCGCCCGCTATAGCGGGGGCCTTTTGGGCACAGATACGCAGTATTTT.